This T cell receptor beta chain was recorded in a study of blood T cell repertoires in COVID-19. The CDR3 is made up of 14 amino acids. Germline assignment: CDR1 SGHVS and CDR2 FNYEAQ. Trimming took 1 base from V and 8 from J; bases not matched to a gene: 3. The cohort comprised adults aged 18 to 89 years residing in approximately 25 US areas. Clones were read by immunoSEQ multiplex PCR, and TCRdb kept only the in-frame ones, dropping some. The sample contains approximately 500,000 clones, around nine tenths of which appear only once. The rearrangement joins TRBV7-6 to TRBJ2-1; 9 bases match TRBD1. Sequencing input: PBMCs or T cells enriched from blood (not recorded which). This receptor was identified in a woman aged 35 to 49 who had recovered from COVID-19. For the CDR3, the DNA is TGTGCCAGCAGCTTAGGGGACAGGGTTTATGAGCAGTTCTTC. This sequence encodes CASSLGDRVYEQFF.